The 6 T cell receptor beta chains below were found in one sample sequenced in a study of PD-1 blockade in classical Hodgkin lymphoma. The patients all showed relapse after autologous stem cell transplantation, while their brentuximab vedotin exposure varied. Here immunoSEQ multiplex PCR was the method, and the copy in TCRdb shows in-frame clones only, minus some. Among about 21,000 clones listed, 68% were seen once. The material sequenced was peripheral blood mononuclear cells (PBMCs), taken at baseline. The receptors were gathered from a human donor with classical Hodgkin lymphoma.

The V gene is TRBV28, the J gene TRBJ2-5, with unresolved D. The CDR3 spans 12 residues. Germline V gives CDR1 MDHEN, CDR2 SYDVKM. V lost 3 bases, J lost 5 bases, and 7 bases lay in between. The CDR3 DNA is TGTGCCAGCAGTTTCCCCCTGGAGACCCAGTACTTC. Protein sequence: CASSFPLETQYF.

This chain links TRBV6-6 with TRBJ2-5; D is unresolved. Germline V gene data show CDR1 as MNHNY and CDR2 as SVGAGI (reference sequence). CDR3 length: 14 amino acids. The V end was cut by 0 bases, the J end by 4 bases, with 9 bases between. Written as DNA, the CDR3 is TGTGCCAGCAGTTACTCGAACACCGCAGAGACCCAGTACTTC. Translated, it gives CASSYSNTAETQYF.

This clone occurred once. This chain joins TRBV4-3 and TRBJ1-5, with D unclear. Per the germline V gene, CDR1 is LGHNA and CDR2 is YSLEER. The length of the CDR3 is 14 residues. V lost 1 base to trimming and J lost 6 bases, with 10 bases between them. The CDR3 region has the DNA TGCGCCAGCAGCCAAGTCTGGGGTGGTCAGCCCCAGCATTTT. It yields the protein CASSQVWGGQPQHF.

The rearrangement links TRBV2 to TRBJ2-5; unclear D gene. Per germline, CDR1 SNHLY and CDR2 FYNNEI. Trimming removed 8 bases at V and 2 bases at J, with 6 bases between. The CDR3 is made up of 11 amino acids. The CDR3 protein is CASGQQETQYF. CDR3 nucleotides: TGTGCCAGCGGGCAGCAAGAGACCCAGTACTTC.

The J gene is TRBJ2-4, the V gene TRBV21-1; the table gives TRBD2 as D, unverified against the DNA. TRBV21-1 is a pseudogene locus. This CDR3 contains 17 residues. CDR3 region: CASSKWVRELAKNIQYF. The DNA for the CDR3 is TGTGCCAGCAGCAAATGGGTGAGGGAACTAGCCAAAAACATTCAGTACTTC.

The genes are TRBV4-1 and TRBJ2-1; the match to TRBD2 covers 10 bases. CDR3 length: 15 residues. Looked up from germline, CDR1 is MGHRA and CDR2 is YSYEKL. The J segment lost 8 bases and the V segment lost 4 bases, leaving 8 bases of the junction unmatched. The CDR3 spells CASSRYSGGPDEQFF. CDR3 coding DNA: TGCGCCAGCAGCCGTTATAGCGGGGGGCCGGATGAGCAGTTCTTC.